This T cell receptor beta chain was sequenced in a study of blood T cell repertoires in COVID-19. Study in general: The cDNA or gDNA used as material had been derived from T cells, B-cell-depleted T cells, or PBMCs.

This CDR3 is built from 14 residues. The V gene's germline CDR1 is SEHNR and CDR2 FQNEAQ (reference sequence). The V end was cut by 1 base, the J end by 1 base, with 7 bases between. Authors' data handling: By means of reference gene primer amplification, nucleated cell counts were estimated. Assay: immunoSEQ multiplex PCR; the TCRdb copy retains only in-frame clones and omits some. The V and J calls and clone size were taken over from that table, and D and trimming were inferred from the DNA. The table includes 200,000 to 250,000 clones, over 75% detected once. One Seattle source followed patients from active infection through their disease course. Details on this clone: This sample also contains other DNA sequences that code for the same CDR3.

The TCR comes from a woman in her 70s with COVID-19, enrolled during active disease. The chain is built from TRBV7-9 and TRBJ1-1; no clear D. Sequencing was done on a sample of peripheral blood. In DNA, the CDR3 is TGTGCCAGCAGCTTAGGTCAGGCGAACACTGAAGCTTTCTTT. The encoded protein is CASSLGQANTEAFF.